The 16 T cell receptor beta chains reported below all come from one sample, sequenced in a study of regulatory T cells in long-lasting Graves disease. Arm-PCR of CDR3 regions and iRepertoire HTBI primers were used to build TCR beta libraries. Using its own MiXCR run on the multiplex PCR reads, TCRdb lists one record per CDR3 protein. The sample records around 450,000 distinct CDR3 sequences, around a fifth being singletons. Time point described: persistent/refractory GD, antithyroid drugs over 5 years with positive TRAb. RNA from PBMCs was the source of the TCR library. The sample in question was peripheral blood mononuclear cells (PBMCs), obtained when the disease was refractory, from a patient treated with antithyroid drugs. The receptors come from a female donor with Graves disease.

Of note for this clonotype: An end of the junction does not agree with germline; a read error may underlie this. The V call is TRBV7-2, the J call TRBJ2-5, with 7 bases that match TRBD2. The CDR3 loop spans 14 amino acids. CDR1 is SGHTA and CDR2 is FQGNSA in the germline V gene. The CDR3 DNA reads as TGTGCCAGCTCACCCTCTAGCGGCCAAGAGACCCAGCACTTC. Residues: CASSPSSGQETQHF. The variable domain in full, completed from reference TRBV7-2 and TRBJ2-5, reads GAGVSQSPSNKVTEKGKDVELRCDPISGHTALYWYRQSLGQGLEFLIYFQGNSAPDKSGLPSDRFSAERTGGSVSTLTIQRTQQEDSAVYLCASSPSSGQETQHFGPGTRLLVL.

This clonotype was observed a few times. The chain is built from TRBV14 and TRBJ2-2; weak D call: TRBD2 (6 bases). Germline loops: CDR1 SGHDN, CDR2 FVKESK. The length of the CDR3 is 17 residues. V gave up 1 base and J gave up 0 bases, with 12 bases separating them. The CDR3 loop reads CASSQVAGYANTGELFF. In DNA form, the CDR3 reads TGTGCCAGCAGCCAAGTCGCGGGATACGCGAACACCGGGGAGCTGTTTTTT.

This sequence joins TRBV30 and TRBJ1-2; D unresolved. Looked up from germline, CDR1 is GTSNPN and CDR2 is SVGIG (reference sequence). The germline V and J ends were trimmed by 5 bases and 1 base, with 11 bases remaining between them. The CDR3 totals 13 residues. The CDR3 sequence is CAWGSSFNYGYTF. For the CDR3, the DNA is TGTGCCTGGGGGTCTTCCTTTAACTATGGCTACACCTTC. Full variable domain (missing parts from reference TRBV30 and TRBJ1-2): SQTIHQWPATLVQPVGSPLSLECTVEGTSNPNLYWYRQAAGRGLQLLFYSVGIGQISSEVPQNLSASRPQDRQFILSSKKLLLSDSGFYLCAWGSSFNYGYTFGSGTRLTVV.

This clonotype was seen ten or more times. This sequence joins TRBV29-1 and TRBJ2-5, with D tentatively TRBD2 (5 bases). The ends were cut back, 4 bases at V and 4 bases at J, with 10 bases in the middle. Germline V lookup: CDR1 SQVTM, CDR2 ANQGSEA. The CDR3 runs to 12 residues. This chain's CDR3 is CSVGSGIETQYF. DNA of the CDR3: TGCAGCGTTGGATCGGGGATAGAGACCCAGTACTTC.

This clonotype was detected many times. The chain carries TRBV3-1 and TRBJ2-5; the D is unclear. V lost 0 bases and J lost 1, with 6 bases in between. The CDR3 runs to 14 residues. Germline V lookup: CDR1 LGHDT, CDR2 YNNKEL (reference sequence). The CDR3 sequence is CASSQERPQETQYF. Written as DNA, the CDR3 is TGTGCCAGCAGCCAAGAACGGCCCCAAGAGACCCAGTACTTC.

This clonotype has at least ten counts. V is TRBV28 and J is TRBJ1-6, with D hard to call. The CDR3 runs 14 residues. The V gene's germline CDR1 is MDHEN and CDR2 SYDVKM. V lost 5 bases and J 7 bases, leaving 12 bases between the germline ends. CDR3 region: CASSQTIGNSPLHF. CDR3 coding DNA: TGTGCCAGCAGTCAGACAATAGGCAATTCACCCCTCCACTTT.

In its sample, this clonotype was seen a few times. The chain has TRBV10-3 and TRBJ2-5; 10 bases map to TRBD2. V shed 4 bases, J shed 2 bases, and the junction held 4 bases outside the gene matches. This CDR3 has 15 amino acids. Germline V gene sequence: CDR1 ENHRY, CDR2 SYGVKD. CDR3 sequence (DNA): TGTGCCATCAGTGGGGGACTAGCGAAGCAAGAGACCCAGTACTTC. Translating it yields CAISGGLAKQETQYF.

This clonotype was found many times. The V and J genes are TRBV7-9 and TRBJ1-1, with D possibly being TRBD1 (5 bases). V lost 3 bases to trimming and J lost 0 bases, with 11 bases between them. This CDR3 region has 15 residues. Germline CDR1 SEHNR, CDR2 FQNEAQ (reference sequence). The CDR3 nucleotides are TGTGCCAGCAGCTTCCAGGGCGGGTTGAACACTGAAGCTTTCTTT. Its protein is CASSFQGGLNTEAFF.

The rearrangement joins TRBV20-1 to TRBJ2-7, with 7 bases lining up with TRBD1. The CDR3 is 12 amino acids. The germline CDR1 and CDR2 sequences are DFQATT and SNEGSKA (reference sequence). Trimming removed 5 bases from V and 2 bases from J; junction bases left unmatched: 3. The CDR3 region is CSAPDRTYEQYF. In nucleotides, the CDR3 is TGCAGTGCTCCGGACAGGACCTACGAGCAGTACTTC.

The CDR3 loop reads CASSVALFGEGGDYGYTF. The CDR3 bases are TGTGCCAGCAGCGTAGCCCTTTTTGGGGAAGGCGGGGACTATGGCTACACCTTC. The chain recombines TRBV9 with TRBJ1-2; unclear D gene. Germline-derived CDR1 and CDR2 are SGDLS and YYNGEE. The CDR3 is made up of 18 amino acids. Trimming removed 0 bases from V and 3 bases from J, with 21 bases in between.

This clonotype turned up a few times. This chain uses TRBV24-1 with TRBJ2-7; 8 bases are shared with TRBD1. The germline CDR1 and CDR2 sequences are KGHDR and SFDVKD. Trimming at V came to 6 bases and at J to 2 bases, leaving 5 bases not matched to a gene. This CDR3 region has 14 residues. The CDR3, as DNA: TGTGCCACCAGTCCCGGGACAGGCCCCTACGAGCAGTACTTC. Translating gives CATSPGTGPYEQYF.

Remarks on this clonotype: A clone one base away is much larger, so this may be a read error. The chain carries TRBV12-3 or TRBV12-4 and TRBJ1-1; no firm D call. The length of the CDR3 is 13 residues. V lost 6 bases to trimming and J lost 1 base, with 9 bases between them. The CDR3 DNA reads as TGTGCCAGCAGCCGCACCACGAACACTGAAGCTTTCTTT. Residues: CASSRTTNTEAFF.

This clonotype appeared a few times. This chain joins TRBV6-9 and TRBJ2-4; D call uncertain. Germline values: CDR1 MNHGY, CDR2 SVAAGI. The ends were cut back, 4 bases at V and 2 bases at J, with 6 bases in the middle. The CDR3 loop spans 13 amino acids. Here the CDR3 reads CASSSGSKNIQYF. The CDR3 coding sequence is TGTGCCAGCAGTTCCGGGTCCAAAAACATTCAGTACTTC.

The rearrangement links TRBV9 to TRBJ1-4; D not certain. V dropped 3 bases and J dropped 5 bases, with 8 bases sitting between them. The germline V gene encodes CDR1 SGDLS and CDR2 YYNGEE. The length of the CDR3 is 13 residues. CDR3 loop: CASSDSWNEKLFF. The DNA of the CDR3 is TGTGCCAGCAGCGACAGTTGGAATGAAAAACTGTTTTTT.

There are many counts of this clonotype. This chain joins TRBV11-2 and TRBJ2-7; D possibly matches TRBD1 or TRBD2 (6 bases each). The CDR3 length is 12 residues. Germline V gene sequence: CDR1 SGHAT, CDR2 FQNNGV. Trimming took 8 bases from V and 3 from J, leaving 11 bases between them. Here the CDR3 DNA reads TGTGCCAGCGAGGAGGGGGTCTACGAGCAGTACTTC. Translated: CASEEGVYEQYF.

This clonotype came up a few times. CDR3 sequence reads: CASSYYRVEAFF. CDR3 DNA: TGTGCCAGCAGTTATTACAGAGTTGAAGCTTTCTTT. J is TRBJ1-1 and V is TRBV6-2 or TRBV6-3; D gene uncertain. The CDR3 totals 12 residues. Trimming stripped 3 bases from V and 7 bases from J, with 9 bases between. Germline V CDR1 and CDR2: MNHEY, SVGEGT.